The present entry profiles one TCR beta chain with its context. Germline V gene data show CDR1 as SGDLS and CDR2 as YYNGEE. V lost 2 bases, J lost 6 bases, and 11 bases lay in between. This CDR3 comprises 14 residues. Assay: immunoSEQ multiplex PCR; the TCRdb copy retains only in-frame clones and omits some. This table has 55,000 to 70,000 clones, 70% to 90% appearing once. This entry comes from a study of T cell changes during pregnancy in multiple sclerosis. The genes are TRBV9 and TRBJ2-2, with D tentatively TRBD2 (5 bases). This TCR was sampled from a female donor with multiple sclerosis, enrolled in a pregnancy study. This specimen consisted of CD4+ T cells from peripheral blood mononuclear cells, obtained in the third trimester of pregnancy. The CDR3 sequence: CASSVTSSAGELFF. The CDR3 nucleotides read TGTGCCAGCAGCGTCACTAGTTCGGCCGGGGAGCTGTTTTTT.